This T cell receptor (beta chain) emerged from a study of cytomegalovirus exposure and HLA in healthy donors. Clones were read by immunoSEQ multiplex PCR, and TCRdb kept only the in-frame ones, dropping some. The sample records some 68,000 clones, roughly 96% being singletons. This clone has a single count. Its antigen is as yet unknown. Germline CDR1 and CDR2: SGHNT and YYREEE (reference sequence). V lost 6 bases and J lost 0; bases outside the gene matches: 4. This CDR3 spans 14 amino acids. General study findings and limits: Some TCR beta chains (164 of them) were listed as cytomegalovirus-associated. Rare TCR sequences dominated, though some public TCRs recurred in many donors.

The sample was PBMCs. V and J are TRBV5-4 and TRBJ2-3, with 7 bases identical to TRBD1. This sequence was found in a man aged 18 to 30 in good health and CMV-seronegative. This chain's CDR3 is CASTWDSSTDTQYF. The CDR3 nucleotides read TGTGCCAGCACCTGGGACAGCAGCACAGATACGCAGTATTTT.